In its sample, the clone carrying this TCR beta chain was seen many times. Its antigen remains unidentified. The sample originates from a study of human T cells and chemical hapten exposure. Regarding the study as a whole: No alteration of TCRs above 1 in 1000 frequency was seen with DPC sensitization.

Unique molecular identifiers were attached to individual cDNA molecules within the library. TCRdb called the RACE reads again in MiXCR, with one record for every CDR3 protein. This sample has over 55,000 distinct CDR3 sequences, with approximately 10% found just once. Sample time point: patch test 3, about 24 weeks after DPC sensitization. The sample's treatment: therapeutic diphenylcyclopropenone sensitization with weekly scalp DPC. In every case, blood was obtained before the patch test was applied. Unfractionated whole blood yielded total RNA. V shed 0 bases and J shed 0 bases, with 5 bases lying between them. Germline V gene sequence: CDR1 LGHNA, CDR2 YSLEER. This CDR3 is built from 14 residues.

The specimen comprised whole blood, sampled in connection with sensitization to the hapten diphenylcyclopropenone (DPC). V and J are TRBV4-3 and TRBJ1-1; possibly TRBD1 for D (5 bases). The source is a woman in her fifties or sixties with alopecia areata. Some clones in this sample may be carry-over from other donors' samples. Here the CDR3 reads CASSQDRVNTEAFF. In DNA form, the CDR3 reads TGCGCCAGCAGCCAAGACAGGGTGAACACTGAAGCTTTCTTT.